The 25 T cell receptor beta chains reported below all come from one sample, sequenced in a study of Ad26.COV2.S vaccination and SARS-CoV-2 variants. Treatment described: approximately 18 received Ad26.COV2.S at low or high dose, single or two shots; several received placebo; per-sample allocation not given. Collection of samples fell on day 63 after the first vaccine or placebo injection. TCRdb's copy holds only in-frame clones and misses some; the assay was immunoSEQ multiplex PCR. The table records about 420,000 clones, roughly 88% of them present only once. This material consisted of peripheral blood, taken in a trial of Ad26.COV2.S vaccine versus placebo. Receptor source: a person aged 18-60 years who received the Ad26.COV2.S COVID-19 vaccine or a placebo.

The chain recombines TRBV7-6 with TRBJ2-2, with 15 bases matching TRBD2. Germline V lookup: CDR1 SGHVS, CDR2 FNYEAQ. V lost 4 bases to trimming and J lost 1 base; unmatched junction nucleotides: 1. This CDR3 is built from 17 residues. The CDR3 DNA follows: TGTGCCAGCAGCTCGGGACTAGCGGGGGGGAACACCGGGGAGCTGTTTTTT. Protein product: CASSSGLAGGNTGELFF.

The chain carries TRBV23-1 and TRBJ1-4; D might be TRBD1 (6 bases). TRBV23-1 is recorded as an ORF, its role being uncertain. The CDR3 spans 18 residues. V lost 5 bases to trimming and J lost 1 base, with 20 bases between them. CDR3 region: CASSSLRGIPLTNEKLFF. The CDR3 DNA is TGCGCCAGCAGTTCCCTAAGGGGGATACCTTTAACTAATGAAAAACTGTTTTTT.

The V and J genes are TRBV29-1 and TRBJ2-3; D is possibly TRBD1 (5 bases). The V gene's germline CDR1 is SQVTM and CDR2 ANQGSEA. V lost 3 bases to trimming and J lost 0 bases, with 7 bases between them. This CDR3 contains 13 residues. Here the CDR3 DNA reads TGCAGCGTTGACTGGACAAGCACAGATACGCAGTATTTT. Residues: CSVDWTSTDTQYF.

This chain joins TRBV3-1 (or the pseudogene TRBV3-2) and TRBJ2-3; 12 nucleotides line up with TRBD2. V shed 3 bases, J shed 6 bases, and the junction held 4 bases outside the gene matches. This CDR3 comprises 15 residues. Per germline, CDR1 LGHDT and CDR2 YNNKEL (reference sequence). The CDR3 loop is CASSHPGLAGDTQYF. DNA for the CDR3: TGTGCCAGCAGCCACCCCGGACTAGCGGGGGATACGCAGTATTTT.

J is TRBJ2-2 and V is TRBV5-1; the D is unclear. The V gene lost 0 bases and the J gene lost 6 bases, with 6 bases spanning the gap. The germline V gene has CDR1 SGHRS and CDR2 YFSETQ. The CDR3 covers 13 residues. This chain's CDR3 is CASSLEVPGELFF. As DNA, the CDR3 is TGCGCCAGCAGCTTGGAAGTCCCCGGGGAGCTGTTTTTT.

This chain joins TRBV7-2 and TRBJ2-2; D possibly corresponds to TRBD1 (6 bases). The CDR3 covers 17 residues. Trimming removed 2 bases at V and 8 bases at J, with 21 bases between. From germline, CDR1 is SGHTA and CDR2 FQGNSA. The DNA of the CDR3 is TGTGCCAGCAGCTTATCAAGGGGGTCTGCCCCTGGAGGGGAGCTGTTTTTT. This gives the protein CASSLSRGSAPGGELFF.

The J gene is TRBJ2-1, the V gene TRBV4-3; D unclear. The V end lost 0 bases, the J end lost 6 bases, and 15 bases lay between the germline ends. Germline CDR1 is LGHNA and CDR2 is YSLEER. The CDR3 consists of 16 residues. The CDR3: CASSQDFRVNVNEQFF. In DNA form, the CDR3 reads TGCGCCAGCAGCCAAGATTTTAGGGTCAACGTCAATGAGCAGTTCTTC.

Points on this clone: Within the sample, other DNA sequences also encode this same CDR3. The chain joins TRBV27 to TRBJ1-5; the D is unclear. The germline CDR1 and CDR2 sequences are MNHEY and SMNVEV (reference sequence). The germline V and J ends were trimmed by 2 bases and 0 bases, with 2 bases remaining between them. The CDR3 covers 13 residues. The CDR3 here is CASSLGSNQPQHF. The CDR3 DNA reads TGTGCCAGCAGTTTAGGTAGCAATCAGCCCCAGCATTTT.

The chain couples TRBV5-6 to TRBJ1-5, with D perhaps TRBD1 (5 bases). Trimming shortened V by 0 bases and J by 7 bases, and 11 bases separated the two germline ends. This CDR3 has 14 residues. Per the germline V gene, CDR1 is SGHDT and CDR2 is YYEEEE. The CDR3, as DNA: TGTGCCAGCAGCTTGGCTGCGGGGGGGCAGCCCCAGCATTTT. As protein: CASSLAAGGQPQHF.

This chain connects TRBV10-1 to TRBJ1-1, with 11 bases matching TRBD1. V shed 7 bases, J shed 4 bases, and the junction held 5 bases outside the gene matches. This CDR3 has 14 residues. Germline V gene lookup returns CDR1 WNHNN and CDR2 SYGVQD (reference sequence). CDR3 sequence: CASTRDRGGTEAFF. In DNA form, the CDR3 reads TGCGCCAGCACCCGGGACAGGGGGGGCACTGAAGCTTTCTTT.

This clone was observed once. This chain connects TRBV12-3 or TRBV12-4 to TRBJ1-5; D remains unclear. The length of the CDR3 is 13 residues. V lost 3 bases, J lost 7 bases, and 10 bases lay in between. CDR3 nucleotide sequence: TGTGCCAGCAGTTTTGAGGCGGGCCAGCCCCAGCATTTT. Residues: CASSFEAGQPQHF.

The rearrangement links TRBV19 to TRBJ1-1; 8 nucleotides line up with TRBD1. The trim removed 6 bases at V and 2 bases at J, leaving 5 bases unmatched. The germline gives CDR1 LNHDA, CDR2 SQIVND (reference sequence). This CDR3 is 14 amino acids long. This chain's CDR3 is CASSSRGPNTEAFF. CDR3 nucleotide sequence: TGTGCCAGTAGCAGCAGGGGGCCTAACACTGAAGCTTTCTTT.

This chain joins TRBV30 and TRBJ2-2; TRBD1 or TRBD2 may be the D gene (5 bases each). Germline CDR1 is GTSNPN and CDR2 is SVGIG (reference sequence). V lost 0 bases, J lost 6 bases, and 14 bases lay in between. The length of the CDR3 is 15 residues. The CDR3 sequence is CAWSVLGAEAGELFF. The CDR3 region has the DNA TGTGCCTGGAGTGTACTAGGGGCAGAGGCCGGGGAGCTGTTTTTT.

The CDR3 nucleotides are TGTGCCAGCAGTTACTCGCTTAGCTCTGGGGCCAACGTCCTGACTTTC. Its protein is CASSYSLSSGANVLTF. The J gene is TRBJ2-6, the V gene TRBV6-5, with D uncertain. The CDR3 runs 16 residues. Trimming removed 0 bases from V and 0 bases from J, with 6 bases in between. Looked up from germline, CDR1 is MNHEY and CDR2 is SVGAGI.

J is TRBJ2-5 and V is TRBV5-4, with 7 nucleotides matching TRBD2. This CDR3 is 15 amino acids long. V trimming: 4 bases; J trimming: 5 bases; junction bases outside the gene matches: 11. The V gene's germline CDR1 is SGHNT and CDR2 YYREEE (reference sequence). CDR3 DNA sequence: TGTGCCAGCAGCGACACGGGGGGACGGCGGGAGACCCAGTACTTC. This encodes CASSDTGGRRETQYF.

The table lists this clone with a count of one. J is TRBJ2-3 and V is TRBV7-2; D possibly corresponds to TRBD1 (5 bases). The CDR3 covers 16 residues. V was pared by 5 bases and J by 0 bases, with 15 bases between. Germline V gene lookup returns CDR1 SGHTA and CDR2 FQGNSA. The CDR3 coding sequence is TGTGCCAGCAGCACCTCGACAGCCCACAGCACAGATACGCAGTATTTT. Encoded protein: CASSTSTAHSTDTQYF.

The chain couples TRBV4-1 to TRBJ1-6; TRBD1 aligns across 7 bases. There are 17 residues in the CDR3. V was pared by 5 bases and J by 13 bases, with 20 bases of the junction left unmatched. Germline values: CDR1 MGHRA, CDR2 YSYEKL. The DNA of the CDR3 is TGCGCCAGCAGCAGGAGTTTTTACAGGGGAGCAAAAACCCCCCTCCACTTT. Protein sequence: CASSRSFYRGAKTPLHF.

V is TRBV7-9 and J is TRBJ2-2, with 8 bases fitting TRBD1. The germline V gene encodes CDR1 SEHNR and CDR2 FQNEAQ (reference sequence). With V trimmed by 4 bases and J by 3 bases, 7 bases remained unmatched. This CDR3 region has 16 residues. The DNA of the CDR3 is TGTGCCAGCAGCTCGCAGGGGGCCCGGTACACCGGGGAGCTGTTTTTT. Translation: CASSSQGARYTGELFF.

The chain employs TRBV7-9 and TRBJ1-5; D uncertain. Trimming removed 1 base at V and 3 bases at J, with 7 bases between. Germline V gives CDR1 SEHNR, CDR2 FQNEAQ (reference sequence). The CDR3 consists of 14 residues. The CDR3 bases are TGTGCCAGCAGCTTAGTAGGAGTCAATCAGCCCCAGCATTTT. Amino acids: CASSLVGVNQPQHF.

This chain connects TRBV7-3 to TRBJ2-3; 8 bases are shared with TRBD2. The CDR3 is 16 residues long. CDR1 is SGHTA and CDR2 is FQGTGA in the germline V gene. Trimming removed 5 bases from V and 6 bases from J; junction bases left unmatched: 13. The CDR3 nucleotides read TGTGCCAGCAGCCCGGGCCTTGACGGGGGGGCGGATACGCAGTATTTT. It codes for CASSPGLDGGADTQYF.

The chain links TRBV9 to TRBJ2-1, with TRBD2 identical over 10 bases. The CDR3 has 16 residues. Germline CDR1 SGDLS, CDR2 YYNGEE. V lost 3 bases and J lost 2; bases outside the gene matches: 5. The CDR3 sequence: CASSETTSGAYNEQFF. The CDR3 bases are TGTGCCAGCAGCGAAACAACTAGCGGGGCCTACAATGAGCAGTTCTTC.

The chain couples TRBV7-2 to TRBJ1-1; D remains ambiguous. CDR1 SGHTA and CDR2 FQGNSA come from the germline V gene. This CDR3 is built from 13 residues. Trimming pared 2 bases from V and 10 bases from J, leaving 14 bases between. The CDR3 loop is CASSLPGLGLAFF. The CDR3 DNA sequence: TGTGCCAGCAGCTTACCAGGACTGGGGTTAGCTTTCTTT. The full variable domain, with the rest looked up from reference TRBV7-2 and TRBJ1-1, is GAGVSQSPSNKVTEKGKDVELRCDPISGHTALYWYRQSLGQGLEFLIYFQGNSAPDKSGLPSDRFSAERTGGSVSTLTIQRTQQEDSAVYLCASSLPGLGLAFFGQGTRLTVV.

This chain joins TRBV6-5 and TRBJ1-1; D remains ambiguous. Trimming cost V 10 bases and J 6 bases, with 18 bases left between them. Germline CDR1 and CDR2: MNHEY and SVGAGI. This CDR3 has 13 amino acids. CDR3: CATYHPGLAEAFF. In DNA form, the CDR3 reads TGTGCCACCTACCACCCGGGTTTGGCTGAAGCTTTCTTT.

V usage is TRBV6-5 and J usage is TRBJ1-1, with D maybe TRBD1 (6 bases). CDR1 MNHEY and CDR2 SVGAGI come from the germline V gene. The V and J ends lost 6 bases and 8 bases respectively, with 16 bases between them. This CDR3 is built from 13 residues. CDR3: CASRRTGTTEAFF. Written as DNA, the CDR3 is TGTGCCAGCAGGCGAACCGGGACAACCGAAGCTTTCTTT.

V and J are TRBV24-1 and TRBJ2-7; no reliable D call. Germline CDR1 and CDR2: KGHDR and SFDVKD. The CDR3 runs 13 residues. V lost 3 bases, J lost 12 bases, and 17 bases lay in between. CDR3 sequence reads: CATSDVGSDVVYF. The CDR3 DNA follows: TGTGCCACCAGTGATGTGGGGTCTGACGTTGTGTACTTC.